This record covers a single TCR beta chain. Its target is not known. This record comes from a study of shared clonotypes between healthy human individuals. Study-wide background: CD4 naive and CD4 memory each took three plates per donor, while CD8 naive took two and CD8 memory one.

Points from the study as a whole: Across a handful of donors, naive CD4 shared 5% to 5.5%, naive CD8 more than 3%, memory CD4 over 2%, memory CD8 0.4% to 0.5%. The genetic and exposure-history diversity represented was limited by few donors.

Naive CD8 cells lacked CD45RO and underwent positive selection for CCR7, leaving out terminally differentiated effector memory CD45RA+ cells. Only in-frame clones appear in the TCRdb table, and some are missing; sequencing was by immunoSEQ multiplex PCR. The data contain under 600,000 clones, 95% to 98% of them singletons. The sequencing sample was made of naive CD8+ T cells sorted from blood. The TCR was taken from a man aged 25-40 years in good health.

The CDR3 DNA reads as TGCGCCAGCAGCCAAGATCTAGCTGGGACAGATACGCAGTATTTT. Its protein product is CASSQDLAGTDTQYF. The V call is TRBV4-3, the J call TRBJ2-3, with D perhaps TRBD2 (5 bases). The CDR3 extends over 15 amino acids. Per germline, CDR1 LGHNA and CDR2 YSLEER. The V gene lost 0 bases and the J gene lost 3 bases, with 10 bases spanning the gap.